This is a list of T cell receptor beta chains from one sample in a study of OX40 agonist ivuxolimab in advanced cancers. The data were produced by immunoSEQ multiplex PCR, yet TCRdb's version contains in-frame clones alone and is incomplete. This sample has 45,000 to 60,000 clones, with about 83% found just once. Sequencing was performed on CD4+ or CD8+ T cells sorted from blood, taken in a trial of the OX40 agonist ivuxolimab. The receptors were sampled from an adult with an advanced solid tumor such as melanoma, head and neck, liver or kidney cancer. Each CDR3 is given with its conserved first and last residue. Each record gives: V gene, J gene, D gene, clone size, CDR3 protein, CDR3 DNA. A D gene is named only where the DNA matches it firmly. Where a row states a size, it is once, few, many or the class of an expanded clone; other rows omit it.

V gene: TRBV5-5
J gene: TRBJ1-1
D gene: .
clone size: .
CDR3 protein: CASIPGWANTEAFF
CDR3 DNA: TGTGCCAGCATCCCCGGGTGGGCGAACACTGAAGCTTTCTTT

V gene: TRBV6-6
J gene: TRBJ1-4
D gene: .
clone size: .
CDR3 protein: CVSGANEKLFF
CDR3 DNA: TGTGTCTCGGGGGCAAATGAAAAACTGTTTTTT

V gene: TRBV4-2
J gene: TRBJ2-1
D gene: TRBD2
clone size: .
CDR3 protein: CASSQGLAGLVYNEQFF
CDR3 DNA: TGTGCCAGCAGCCAAGGACTAGCGGGATTGGTATACAATGAGCAGTTCTTC

V gene: TRBV13
J gene: TRBJ2-7
D gene: TRBD2
clone size: .
CDR3 protein: CASSLVSSGPYEQYF
CDR3 DNA: TGTGCCAGCAGCTTAGTGTCTAGCGGGCCGTACGAGCAGTACTTC

V gene: TRBV18
J gene: TRBJ2-7
D gene: .
clone size: .
CDR3 protein: CASSPRSYEQYF
CDR3 DNA: TGTGCCAGCTCACCCCGGTCCTACGAGCAGTACTTC

V gene: TRBV7-8
J gene: TRBJ2-1
D gene: .
clone size: .
CDR3 protein: CASSPRSSYNEQFF
CDR3 DNA: TGTGCCAGCAGCCCTCGGAGCTCCTACAATGAGCAGTTCTTC

V gene: TRBV28
J gene: TRBJ2-1
D gene: .
clone size: .
CDR3 protein: CASSLWSGPARFF
CDR3 DNA: TGTGCCAGCAGTTTATGGAGCGGTCCAGCTCGGTTCTTC

V gene: TRBV5-1
J gene: TRBJ1-4
D gene: .
clone size: once
CDR3 protein: CASSQRNRDAYKLFF
CDR3 DNA: TGCGCCAGCAGCCAACGGAATCGGGATGCGTATAAACTGTTTTTT

V gene: TRBV4-2
J gene: TRBJ1-4
D gene: .
clone size: once
CDR3 protein: CASSQDSSSTNEKLFF
CDR3 DNA: TGTGCCAGCAGCCAAGATTCCAGTTCAACTAATGAAAAACTGTTTTTT

V gene: TRBV9
J gene: TRBJ2-7
D gene: .
clone size: .
CDR3 protein: CASSVTPAGEQYF
CDR3 DNA: TGTGCCAGCAGCGTAACCCCGGCGGGGGAGCAGTACTTC

V gene: TRBV6-1
J gene: TRBJ2-1
D gene: TRBD2
clone size: .
CDR3 protein: CASSDGLARQFF
CDR3 DNA: TGTGCCAGCAGTGACGGACTAGCAAGACAGTTCTTC

V gene: TRBV11-2
J gene: TRBJ2-1
D gene: TRBD2
clone size: .
CDR3 protein: CASASGNSYNEQFF
CDR3 DNA: TGTGCCAGCGCTAGCGGGAACTCCTACAATGAGCAGTTCTTC

V gene: TRBV19
J gene: TRBJ1-4
D gene: TRBD1
clone size: .
CDR3 protein: CASSRRTGGDEKLFF
CDR3 DNA: TGTGCCAGTAGTAGAAGGACAGGGGGCGATGAAAAACTGTTTTTT

V gene: TRBV5-8
J gene: TRBJ2-1
D gene: TRBD2
clone size: few
CDR3 protein: CASTRAGPYNEQFF
CDR3 DNA: TGTGCCAGCACCCGAGCGGGGCCATACAATGAGCAGTTCTTC

V gene: TRBV7-9
J gene: TRBJ2-1
D gene: .
clone size: .
CDR3 protein: CASSFLGGRDEQFF
CDR3 DNA: TGTGCCAGCAGCTTCTTAGGGGGAAGGGATGAGCAGTTCTTC

V gene: TRBV18
J gene: TRBJ1-1
D gene: TRBD1
clone size: .
CDR3 protein: CASSLADRGWITEAFF
CDR3 DNA: TGTGCCAGCTCCCTCGCCGACAGGGGCTGGATCACTGAAGCTTTCTTT

V gene: TRBV21-1
J gene: TRBJ2-3
D gene: .
clone size: once
CDR3 protein: CASMGLAGGLSTDTQYF
CDR3 DNA: TGTGCCAGCATGGGACTAGCGGGAGGCCTTAGCACAGATACGCAGTATTTT

V gene: TRBV28
J gene: TRBJ1-2
D gene: .
clone size: .
CDR3 protein: CASSSTQGFYGYTF
CDR3 DNA: TGTGCCAGCAGTTCCACACAGGGCTTCTATGGCTACACCTTC

V gene: TRBV19
J gene: TRBJ1-2
D gene: .
clone size: .
CDR3 protein: CASSLLRQGLIGYTF
CDR3 DNA: TGTGCCAGTAGTTTACTGCGTCAGGGGTTGATAGGCTACACCTTC

V gene: TRBV5-5
J gene: TRBJ1-2
D gene: TRBD1
clone size: .
CDR3 protein: CASSFAGGGYGYTF
CDR3 DNA: TGTGCCAGCAGCTTTGCAGGGGGCGGATATGGCTACACCTTC

V gene: TRBV5-1
J gene: TRBJ2-3
D gene: TRBD2
clone size: .
CDR3 protein: CASSWGLADLFSTDTQYF
CDR3 DNA: TGCGCCAGCAGCTGGGGACTAGCGGATCTCTTTAGCACAGATACGCAGTATTTT

V gene: TRBV28
J gene: TRBJ1-3
D gene: .
clone size: .
CDR3 protein: CASSPPVGGLSGNTIYF
CDR3 DNA: TGTGCCAGCAGTCCCCCGGTGGGGGGACTCTCTGGAAACACCATATATTTT

V gene: TRBV4-2
J gene: TRBJ2-7
D gene: TRBD1
clone size: .
CDR3 protein: CASSQEDRSYEQYF
CDR3 DNA: TGTGCCAGCAGCCAAGAGGACAGGTCCTACGAGCAGTACTTC

V gene: TRBV7-9
J gene: TRBJ2-1
D gene: .
clone size: .
CDR3 protein: CASSRLSKISYNEQFF
CDR3 DNA: TGTGCCAGCAGCCGTCTTTCAAAAATCTCCTACAATGAGCAGTTCTTC

V gene: TRBV6-6
J gene: TRBJ2-2
D gene: TRBD2
clone size: .
CDR3 protein: CASTPGLDYTGELFF
CDR3 DNA: TGTGCCAGCACCCCCGGACTAGACTACACCGGGGAGCTGTTTTTT

V gene: TRBV27
J gene: TRBJ2-5
D gene: .
clone size: .
CDR3 protein: CASSQGRGETQYF
CDR3 DNA: TGTGCCAGCAGCCAGGGTAGGGGGGAGACCCAGTACTTC

V gene: TRBV11-2
J gene: TRBJ2-2
D gene: .
clone size: few
CDR3 protein: CASSLVGHLNTGELFF
CDR3 DNA: TGTGCCAGCAGCTTAGTGGGACACTTGAACACCGGGGAGCTGTTTTTT

V gene: TRBV18
J gene: TRBJ2-2
D gene: .
clone size: once
CDR3 protein: CASSPRPVGNTGELFF
CDR3 DNA: TGTGCCAGCTCACCACGGCCAGTGGGGAACACCGGGGAGCTGTTTTTT

V gene: TRBV2
J gene: TRBJ1-1
D gene: .
clone size: .
CDR3 protein: CASRASQGGVGAFF
CDR3 DNA: TGTGCCAGCCGAGCCTCCCAGGGCGGTGTAGGAGCTTTCTTT

V gene: TRBV6-6
J gene: TRBJ1-6
D gene: .
clone size: .
CDR3 protein: CASRSLYNSPLHF
CDR3 DNA: TGTGCCAGCAGATCCCTTTACAATTCACCCCTCCACTTT

V gene: TRBV6-4
J gene: TRBJ1-1
D gene: .
clone size: .
CDR3 protein: CASSFHRGTEAFF
CDR3 DNA: TGTGCCAGCAGCTTTCATCGGGGAACTGAAGCTTTCTTT

V gene: TRBV2
J gene: TRBJ1-6
D gene: .
clone size: .
CDR3 protein: CASSERGMSSPLHF
CDR3 DNA: TGTGCCAGCAGTGAAAGGGGCATGAGTTCACCCCTCCACTTT

V gene: TRBV7-8
J gene: TRBJ1-1
D gene: .
clone size: once
CDR3 protein: CASSWAGPETEAFF
CDR3 DNA: TGTGCCAGCAGCTGGGCGGGGCCTGAGACTGAAGCTTTCTTT

V gene: TRBV6-1
J gene: TRBJ2-3
D gene: TRBD2
clone size: once
CDR3 protein: CASSASAGGGTDTQYF
CDR3 DNA: TGTGCCAGCAGTGCATCAGCGGGAGGAGGGACAGATACGCAGTATTTT

V gene: TRBV5-6
J gene: TRBJ2-7
D gene: .
clone size: .
CDR3 protein: CASSYRAFEQYF
CDR3 DNA: TGTGCCAGCAGCTATCGGGCTTTCGAGCAGTACTTC

V gene: TRBV5-5
J gene: TRBJ2-1
D gene: .
clone size: .
CDR3 protein: CASSSFGTTDNEQFF
CDR3 DNA: TGTGCCAGCAGCTCGTTCGGGACAACCGACAATGAGCAGTTCTTC

V gene: TRBV18
J gene: TRBJ1-1
D gene: .
clone size: .
CDR3 protein: CASSPRPEMNTEAFF
CDR3 DNA: TGTGCCAGCTCACCACGCCCAGAGATGAACACTGAAGCTTTCTTT

V gene: TRBV19
J gene: TRBJ1-4
D gene: .
clone size: .
CDR3 protein: CASSQGTTNEKLFF
CDR3 DNA: TGTGCCAGTAGCCAGGGAACTACTAATGAAAAACTGTTTTTT

V gene: TRBV6-1
J gene: TRBJ2-7
D gene: .
clone size: .
CDR3 protein: CASSEFVGPHEQYF
CDR3 DNA: TGTGCCAGCAGTGAATTCGTGGGTCCCCACGAGCAGTACTTC

V gene: TRBV5-1
J gene: TRBJ1-1
D gene: .
clone size: .
CDR3 protein: CASRPGGNTEAFF
CDR3 DNA: TGCGCCAGCAGGCCGGGGGGGAACACTGAAGCTTTCTTT

V gene: TRBV7-2
J gene: TRBJ1-4
D gene: .
clone size: .
CDR3 protein: CASSLYTARGKLFF
CDR3 DNA: TGTGCCAGCAGCTTATACACAGCTAGGGGAAAACTGTTTTTT

V gene: TRBV9
J gene: TRBJ1-1
D gene: .
clone size: .
CDR3 protein: CASSLKPLQGSITLGSTEAFF
CDR3 DNA: TGTGCCAGCAGCTTAAAGCCCCTACAGGGCTCCATCACTCTGGGTAGCACTGAAGCTTTCTTT

V gene: TRBV19
J gene: TRBJ2-1
D gene: TRBD2
clone size: .
CDR3 protein: CASSLQGREGTNEQFF
CDR3 DNA: TGTGCCAGTAGTCTCCAGGGTCGGGAGGGCACGAATGAGCAGTTCTTC

V gene: TRBV6-1
J gene: TRBJ1-4
D gene: .
clone size: few
CDR3 protein: CASSAQMTTNEKLFF
CDR3 DNA: TGTGCCAGCAGTGCCCAGATGACAACTAATGAAAAACTGTTTTTT

V gene: TRBV13
J gene: TRBJ2-7
D gene: TRBD2
clone size: .
CDR3 protein: CASSRWTSGIYEQYF
CDR3 DNA: TGTGCCAGCAGCAGATGGACTAGCGGGATTTACGAGCAGTACTTC

V gene: TRBV6-1
J gene: TRBJ1-1
D gene: .
clone size: .
CDR3 protein: CASRARGLNTEAFF
CDR3 DNA: TGTGCCAGCAGGGCCCGCGGGCTGAACACTGAAGCTTTCTTT

V gene: TRBV14
J gene: TRBJ2-7
D gene: TRBD1
clone size: once
CDR3 protein: CASSRGQGAREQYF
CDR3 DNA: TGTGCCAGCAGCCGGGGACAGGGGGCGCGGGAGCAGTACTTC

V gene: TRBV18
J gene: TRBJ1-5
D gene: .
clone size: .
CDR3 protein: CASSRADSNQPQHF
CDR3 DNA: TGTGCCAGCTCACGGGCGGATAGCAATCAGCCCCAGCATTTT

V gene: TRBV5-1
J gene: TRBJ2-2
D gene: TRBD1
clone size: .
CDR3 protein: CASSLESRGTGELLF
CDR3 DNA: TGCGCCAGCAGCTTGGAGAGCAGGGGGACCGGGGAGCTGCTTTTT

V gene: TRBV2
J gene: TRBJ2-7
D gene: .
clone size: .
CDR3 protein: CASSELWGATTYEQYF
CDR3 DNA: TGTGCCAGCAGTGAATTATGGGGGGCTACCACATACGAGCAGTACTTC